Described below is a single TCR beta chain sequence and its context. Its antigen remains unidentified. The data belong to a study of cytomegalovirus exposure and HLA in healthy donors. Broader study findings: Many donors shared some public TCRs, even though most TCR sequences were rare. There were a few CMV-associated chains whose specificity for CMV antigens was confirmed in vitro. Later on, an analysis tied approximately 17,000 TCR beta sequences to HLA alleles at 0.05 false discovery rate. Roughly uniform depth of sequencing across donors was assumed in presence/absence analyses.

The PCR ran on 60 Vbeta and 13 Jbeta primers. Generated by immunoSEQ multiplex PCR, the TCRdb table keeps only in-frame clones and is missing some. Among about 98,000 clones listed, more than 65% were seen once. Germline V lookup: CDR1 KGHSH, CDR2 LQKENI. V gave up 2 bases and J gave up 4 bases, with 9 bases separating them. This CDR3 is built from 13 residues. The chain employs TRBV18 and TRBJ2-7; D is unresolved. The TCR comes from a human donor in good health. Sample: PBMCs. Written as DNA, the CDR3 is TGTGCCAGCTCACCAACCGTCGGGTACGAGCAGTACTTC. Its protein is CASSPTVGYEQYF.